A single sample gave rise to the 23 T cell receptor beta chains below, sequenced in a study of yellow fever vaccine responses in identical twins. MiXCR, run by TCRdb on the RT-PCR reads, gives a single entry per CDR3 protein. The sample carries approximately 17,000 distinct CDR3 sequences, approximately 68% recorded once. This material consisted of T cells from blood (PBMCs), unsorted or a sorted subset (not recorded which), taken before or after yellow fever vaccination (not recorded which). These receptors all stem from a woman between 18 and 29 years old who received the yellow fever vaccine.

The V call is TRBV24-1, the J call TRBJ1-5; D is unclear. CDR3 length: 14 residues. V was pared by 3 bases and J by 1 base, with 6 bases between. CDR1 is KGHDR, CDR2 SFDVKD, per germline. The CDR3 DNA follows: TGTGCCACCAGTGATCCGGGCAGCAATCAGCCCCAGCATTTT. Translating gives CATSDPGSNQPQHF.

The V and J genes are TRBV4-1 and TRBJ2-1; 9 nucleotides match TRBD2. Germline CDR1 and CDR2: MGHRA and YSYEKL. Trimming at V came to 2 bases and at J to 7 bases, leaving 6 bases not matched to a gene. CDR3 length: 15 residues. This CDR3 reads CASSQPAGGWNEQFF. The CDR3 bases are TGCGCCAGCAGCCAACCAGCGGGAGGCTGGAATGAGCAGTTCTTC.

The chain has TRBV7-3 and TRBJ1-1, with 7 bases that match TRBD1. From germline, CDR1 is SGHTA and CDR2 FQGTGA. Trimming cost V 1 base and J 6 bases; bases outside gene matches: 8. The CDR3 spans 15 residues. The CDR3 spells CASSLRGQVSPEAFF. In DNA, the CDR3 is TGTGCCAGCAGCTTAAGAGGACAGGTATCACCTGAAGCTTTCTTT.

V usage is TRBV10-3 and J usage is TRBJ2-1; 10 positions match TRBD2. The trim removed 3 bases at V and 5 bases at J, leaving 7 bases unmatched. CDR1 ENHRY and CDR2 SYGVKD come from the germline V gene. This CDR3 is built from 16 residues. For the CDR3, the DNA is TGTGCCATCAGTGAACGGCGACTAGCGGGTAACAATGAGCAGTTCTTC. This translates into CAISERRLAGNNEQFF.

This rearrangement joins TRBV20-1 to TRBJ2-2; 8 bases agree with TRBD1. CDR1 and CDR2 from the germline V gene are DFQATT and SNEGSKA (reference sequence). After removal of 0 bases from V and 4 bases from J, the junction contained 10 bases not matched to a gene. The CDR3 sequence is 17 residues long. The CDR3 sequence: CSARDLLDREATGELFF. CDR3 in DNA: TGCAGTGCTAGAGATCTTCTGGACAGGGAGGCCACCGGGGAGCTGTTTTTT.

This clonotype was seen a few times. The chain has TRBV24-1 and TRBJ2-1; D is undetermined. CDR3 length: 11 residues. V was pared by 5 bases and J by 6 bases, with 4 bases between. Germline CDR1 reads KGHDR; CDR2 reads SFDVKD. The CDR3 bases are TGTGCCACCAGTGTAGGCAATGAGCAGTTCTTC. Translation: CATSVGNEQFF.

The V gene is TRBV20-1, the J gene TRBJ1-2, with 9 bases that match TRBD1. The CDR3 covers 13 residues. Trimming cost V 7 bases and J 3 bases; bases outside gene matches: 6. Per germline, CDR1 DFQATT and CDR2 SNEGSKA (reference sequence). The CDR3 coding sequence is TGCAGTGGGATGGGACAGGGAGACTATGGCTACACCTTC. Translation: CSGMGQGDYGYTF.

The V gene is TRBV20-1, the J gene TRBJ2-3, with TRBD2 identical over 8 bases. Germline assignment: CDR1 DFQATT and CDR2 SNEGSKA (reference sequence). V lost 5 bases, J lost 5 bases, and 6 bases stayed unmatched. The CDR3 has 13 residues. Here the CDR3 DNA reads TGCAGTGCTCAGTCGGGAGGGCGAGATACGCAGTATTTT. It codes for CSAQSGGRDTQYF.

The chain combines TRBV11-3 with TRBJ2-1; tentative D call: TRBD1 (5 bases). Between the trimmed V and J ends, which lost 4 bases and 0 bases, there was a span of 10 bases. The CDR3 runs 15 residues. CDR1 and CDR2 (germline): SGHNT, YENEEA. CDR3 sequence: CASSSNQGSYNEQFF. The CDR3 nucleotides are TGTGCCAGCAGCTCAAACCAGGGCTCCTACAATGAGCAGTTCTTC.

This clonotype came up a few times. The chain has TRBV6-5 and TRBJ1-3; a possible D gene is TRBD1 (6 bases). Germline CDR1 MNHEY, CDR2 SVGAGI. Trimming took 0 bases from V and 0 from J, leaving 15 bases between them. The CDR3 is made up of 18 amino acids. The CDR3 sequence: CASSYSTGQRGSGNTIYF. CDR3 DNA: TGTGCCAGCAGTTACTCAACAGGGCAGAGAGGCTCTGGAAACACCATATATTTT.

The J gene is TRBJ1-2, the V gene TRBV7-9; D is perhaps TRBD1 (5 bases). The CDR3 has 13 amino acids. V lost 3 bases and J lost 4, with 9 bases in between. Germline loops: CDR1 SEHNR, CDR2 FQNEAQ (reference sequence). CDR3 DNA sequence: TGTGCCAGCAGCTTTGAGGGGTCCTATGGCTACACCTTC. Its translation is CASSFEGSYGYTF.

The chain employs TRBV29-1 and TRBJ2-7, with 9 positions matching TRBD1. V shed 3 bases and J 1 base; nucleotides not matched to a gene: 7. The CDR3 has 15 residues. Germline V gene lookup returns CDR1 SQVTM and CDR2 ANQGSEA. CDR3 region: CSVESGQGISYEQYF. The CDR3 DNA follows: TGCAGCGTTGAGTCTGGACAGGGGATATCCTACGAGCAGTACTTC.

This clonotype is a singleton in its sample. The V call is TRBV4-1, the J call TRBJ1-2, with TRBD1 matching 7 bases. J gave up 7 bases and V 1 base, and 9 bases lay outside the gene matches. Germline lookup yields CDR1 MGHRA and CDR2 YSYEKL. The CDR3 totals 15 residues. The CDR3 protein is CASSQGTYTGAGYTF. The CDR3 DNA sequence: TGCGCCAGCAGCCAAGGAACCTATACAGGGGCTGGCTACACCTTC.

This rearrangement joins TRBV4-1 to TRBJ1-1; no clear D. The germline V and J ends were trimmed by 4 bases and 0 bases, with 9 bases remaining between them. There are 14 residues in the CDR3. The germline gives CDR1 MGHRA, CDR2 YSYEKL. The CDR3 region has the DNA TGCGCCAGCAGCCCAAACGTTATGAACACTGAAGCTTTCTTT. The encoded protein is CASSPNVMNTEAFF.

The rearrangement links TRBV14 to TRBJ2-2; D not certain. Germline V gene sequence: CDR1 SGHDN, CDR2 FVKESK. The germline V and J ends were trimmed by 1 base and 4 bases, with 10 bases remaining between them. The CDR3 has 15 amino acids. The CDR3 is CASSQVASSTGELFF. The DNA of the CDR3 is TGTGCCAGCAGCCAAGTGGCCTCCTCCACCGGGGAGCTGTTTTTT.

The CDR3 region is CASSDGQGADTQYF. CDR3 nucleotides: TGTGCCAGCAGTGACGGACAGGGGGCAGATACGCAGTATTTT. This sequence joins TRBV6-4 and TRBJ2-3, with 10 bases identical to TRBD1. CDR1 and CDR2 from the germline V gene are MRHNA and SNTAGT. This CDR3 has 14 residues. Trimming removed 2 bases from V and 4 bases from J; junction bases left unmatched: 0.

The genes are TRBV29-1 and TRBJ2-2; a possible D gene is TRBD1 (6 bases). V dropped 0 bases and J dropped 6 bases, with 8 bases sitting between them. The CDR3 has 13 residues. Looked up from germline, CDR1 is SQVTM and CDR2 is ANQGSEA. The CDR3 is CSVEEQGPGELFF. DNA for the CDR3: TGCAGCGTTGAAGAACAGGGTCCCGGGGAGCTGTTTTTT.

This clonotype was recorded a few times. The V gene is TRBV12-3 or TRBV12-4, the J gene TRBJ2-2; either TRBD1 or TRBD2 may fit D (5 bases each). The CDR3 contains 19 residues. V was trimmed by 5 bases and J by 7 bases, leaving 29 bases between them. The CDR3 spells CASSLWGKRESGTIGELFF. CDR3 in DNA: TGTGCCAGCAGTCTGTGGGGCAAAAGGGAGAGTGGTACCATCGGGGAGCTGTTTTTT.

This clonotype was recorded a few times. The CDR3 DNA follows: TGCAGCGCCCGGGGTTACCAAGAGACCCAGTACTTC. Its protein product is CSARGYQETQYF. V and J are TRBV29-1 and TRBJ2-5, with D possibly TRBD2 on 5 matching bases. CDR1 and CDR2 from the germline V gene are SQVTM and ANQGSEA. V was clipped by 7 bases and J by 0 bases, with 9 bases between them. The CDR3 loop spans 12 amino acids. The complete variable domain, with remaining parts taken from reference TRBV29-1 and TRBJ2-5, reads SAVISQKPSRDICQRGTSLTIQCQVDSQVTMMFWYRQQPGQSLTLIATANQGSEATYESGFVIDKFPISRPNLTFSTLTVSNMSPEDSSIYLCSARGYQETQYFGPGTRLLVL.

V is TRBV2 and J is TRBJ2-3, with D uncertain. Germline loops: CDR1 SNHLY, CDR2 FYNNEI. CDR3 length: 11 residues. Trimming cost V 6 bases and J 2 bases, with 3 bases left between them. The CDR3 loop reads CASRDTDTQYF. CDR3 coding DNA: TGTGCCAGCAGGGACACAGATACGCAGTATTTT.

The V and J genes are TRBV6-4 and TRBJ2-3, with 8 bases matching TRBD2. V dropped 4 bases and J dropped 1; count of bases not matched to a gene: 10. The CDR3 is 17 amino acids. Germline V gene sequence: CDR1 MRHNA, CDR2 SNTAGT. CDR3 sequence reads: CASSVSREVAGTDTQYF. The CDR3 nucleotides are TGTGCCAGCAGTGTTTCGCGGGAGGTTGCTGGCACAGATACGCAGTATTTT.

The chain's CDR3 is CASSQRAGTAILTEAFF. The CDR3 DNA is TGCGCCAGCAGTCAGCGAGCCGGGACAGCCATCTTGACTGAAGCTTTCTTT. The rearrangement joins TRBV23-1 to TRBJ1-1; 7 bases agree with TRBD1. TRBV23-1 is an open reading frame whose function is uncertain. V was pared by 3 bases and J by 5 bases, with 15 bases of the junction left unmatched. This CDR3 spans 17 amino acids.

This clonotype has only a few counts. The chain is built from TRBV19 and TRBJ2-7; no clear D gene. This CDR3 comprises 13 residues. The germline V and J ends were trimmed by 6 bases and 5 bases, with 14 bases remaining between them. The germline V gene has CDR1 LNHDA and CDR2 SQIVND (reference sequence). In nucleotides, the CDR3 is TGTGCCAGTAGCCGTACGCCGCCCGACGAGCAGTACTTC. Protein: CASSRTPPDEQYF.